A single sample gave rise to the 15 T cell receptor beta chains below, sequenced in a study of T cell responses to AZD1222 COVID-19 vaccine. Libraries were prepared by immunoSEQ multiplex PCR; TCRdb keeps only in-frame clonotypes and omits some of them. Of about 110,000 clones listed, 70% to 90% are singletons. This specimen consisted of peripheral blood, obtained on day 0 of MenACWY control vaccination. These receptors were collected from an adult in good health.

The genes are TRBV28 and TRBJ1-4, with TRBD1 as a possible D gene (6 bases). V lost 6 bases, J lost 0 bases, and 17 bases lay in between. CDR3 length: 17 amino acids. CDR1 is MDHEN and CDR2 is SYDVKM in the germline V gene. The CDR3 here is CASSTDRLFATNEKLFF. DNA of the CDR3: TGTGCCAGCAGCACAGACAGGTTATTTGCAACTAATGAAAAACTGTTTTTT. Full variable domain (missing parts from reference TRBV28 and TRBJ1-4): DVKVTQSSRYLVKRTGEKVFLECVQDMDHENMFWYRQDPGLGLRLIYFSYDVKMKEKGDIPEGYSVSREKKERFSLILESASTNQTSMYLCASSTDRLFATNEKLFFGSGTQLSVL.

The chain uses TRBV19 and TRBJ2-3; D unresolved. The length of the CDR3 is 13 residues. V was clipped by 0 bases and J by 5 bases, with 6 bases between them. The V gene's germline CDR1 is LNHDA and CDR2 SQIVND (reference sequence). CDR3 amino acids: CASSIEVLDTQYF. The CDR3 region has the DNA TGTGCCAGTAGTATAGAGGTTCTAGATACGCAGTATTTT. The complete variable domain, with remaining parts taken from reference TRBV19 and TRBJ2-3, reads DGGITQSPKYLFRKEGQNVTLSCEQNLNHDAMYWYRQDPGQGLRLIYYSQIVNDFQKGDIAEGYSVSREKKESFPLTVTSAQKNPTAFYLCASSIEVLDTQYFGPGTRLTVL.

The V and J genes are TRBV6-5 and TRBJ1-5, with D perhaps TRBD1 (6 bases). The CDR3 consists of 13 residues. The V gene lost 6 bases and the J gene lost 8 bases, with 14 bases spanning the gap. Per germline, CDR1 MNHEY and CDR2 SVGAGI. The CDR3 here is CASRVNREEPQHF. In DNA, the CDR3 is TGTGCCAGCAGGGTGAACAGGGAAGAGCCCCAGCATTTT.

V gene TRBV28 combines with J gene TRBJ2-7; perhaps TRBD1 as D (6 bases). The germline gives CDR1 MDHEN, CDR2 SYDVKM. This CDR3 is built from 15 residues. V dropped 5 bases and J dropped 2 bases, with 16 bases sitting between them. The CDR3: CASSPNRDPPYEQYF. CDR3 sequence (DNA): TGTGCCAGCAGTCCAAACAGGGACCCCCCCTACGAGCAGTACTTC.

This clone was recorded once. This chain connects TRBV7-2 to TRBJ2-2; D call uncertain. CDR3 size: 16 residues. In germline, CDR1 is SGHTA, CDR2 FQGNSA. V was cut by 5 bases and J by 0 bases, with 13 bases left in between. The DNA of the CDR3 is TGTGCCAGCAGCCCCCGGGTGAGCTCGAACACCGGGGAGCTGTTTTTT. It encodes CASSPRVSSNTGELFF.

This clone was counted a single time. The chain is built from TRBV4-1 and TRBJ1-1; D is ambiguous. CDR3 size: 15 residues. Germline lookup yields CDR1 MGHRA and CDR2 YSYEKL. V was shortened by 1 base and J by 1 base, with 10 bases between the two germline ends. The CDR3 reads CASSQVPGRNTEAFF. The CDR3 DNA sequence: TGCGCCAGCAGCCAAGTCCCGGGGAGGAACACTGAAGCTTTCTTT.

CDR3 in amino acids: CASSSGTGGFDTGELFF. The CDR3 DNA sequence: TGTGCCAGCAGCTCCGGGACAGGGGGTTTCGACACCGGGGAGCTGTTTTTT. V is TRBV6-2 or TRBV6-3 and J is TRBJ2-2; TRBD1 matches at 11 bases. Germline CDR1 and CDR2: MNHEY and SVGEGT. CDR3 length: 17 residues. With 6 bases clipped from V and 3 bases from J, the junction kept 9 bases outside the gene matches.

This chain uses TRBV18 with TRBJ1-1, with a possible D match to TRBD1 (6 bases). This CDR3 comprises 14 residues. Trimming took 8 bases from V and 2 from J, leaving 15 bases between them. Germline lookup yields CDR1 KGHSH and CDR2 LQKENI. CDR3 loop: CASASGAGNTEAFF. CDR3 DNA: TGTGCCAGCGCCTCAGGGGCGGGCAACACTGAAGCTTTCTTT.

The V and J genes are TRBV13 and TRBJ1-4; D is possibly TRBD1 (5 bases). The germline V gene encodes CDR1 PRHDT and CDR2 FYEKMQ (reference sequence). CDR3 length: 14 residues. The V and J ends lost 5 bases and 4 bases respectively, with 11 bases between them. The CDR3 loop is CASSPQGLNEKLFF. The CDR3 DNA reads TGTGCCAGCAGCCCCCAGGGCCTTAATGAAAAACTGTTTTTT.

The chain couples TRBV19 to TRBJ1-2; D gene uncertain. V lost 3 bases, J lost 10 bases, and 18 bases lay in between. This CDR3 is 14 amino acids long. Per the germline V gene, CDR1 is LNHDA and CDR2 is SQIVND (reference sequence). The CDR3 protein is CASSMGSGLGDYTF. The CDR3 nucleotides read TGTGCCAGTAGTATGGGGAGTGGCCTGGGCGACTACACCTTC.

This chain connects TRBV2 to TRBJ1-1; TRBD1 agrees at 8 bases. Germline V gene sequence: CDR1 SNHLY, CDR2 FYNNEI. CDR3 size: 15 residues. J gave up 5 bases and V 5 bases, and 10 bases lay outside the gene matches. CDR3 nucleotide sequence: TGTGCCAGCAGTTACTCGACAGGGGTGAGGACTGAAGCTTTCTTT. It is translated as CASSYSTGVRTEAFF. The full variable domain, in which reference TRBV2 and TRBJ1-1 provide the parts outside the CDR3, is EPEVTQTPSHQVTQMGQEVILRCVPISNHLYFYWYRQILGQKVEFLVSFYNNEISEKSEIFDDQFSVERPDGSNFTLKIRSTKLEDSAMYFCASSYSTGVRTEAFFGQGTRLTVV.

This clone showed up just once. The chain is built from TRBV12-3 or TRBV12-4 and TRBJ1-4; unclear D gene. This CDR3 contains 13 residues. V lost 2 bases to trimming and J lost 7 bases, with 8 bases between them. The CDR3 bases are TGTGCCAGCAGTTTAACCCCCACTGAAAAACTGTTTTTT. This gives the protein CASSLTPTEKLFF.

The chain links TRBV7-2 to TRBJ2-7; 7 bases are shared with TRBD1. The CDR3 has 14 amino acids. The V segment lost 5 bases and the J segment 3 bases; nucleotides outside the gene matches: 7. CDR1 and CDR2 from the germline V gene are SGHTA and FQGNSA. CDR3 protein: CASSVQGPLYEQYF. The CDR3 DNA is TGTGCCAGCAGCGTACAGGGGCCCCTCTACGAGCAGTACTTC.

V gene TRBV10-3 combines with J gene TRBJ2-7, with 7 positions matching TRBD2. Germline values: CDR1 ENHRY, CDR2 SYGVKD. The CDR3 is 13 residues long. Unmatched junction bases numbered 10, after V lost 10 bases and J lost 4 bases. CDR3: CASEPGGGYEQYF. The CDR3 bases are TGTGCCAGCGAGCCTGGCGGGGGTTACGAGCAGTACTTC.

This clone has only a few counts. This chain links TRBV6-5 with TRBJ2-2; perhaps TRBD2 as D (7 bases). Deletions cut 8 bases from V and 3 bases from J, with 13 bases between. Germline lookup yields CDR1 MNHEY and CDR2 SVGAGI. The CDR3 runs to 14 residues. The CDR3: CASGGAFDTGELFF. The CDR3 nucleotides are TGTGCCAGCGGGGGGGCGTTTGACACCGGGGAGCTGTTTTTT.